This T cell receptor (beta chain) was found in a study of CD8+ T cells in alopecia areata. Study results and caveats: Many expanded lesional clones stayed in scalp and blood while on tofacitinib.

Comment on this clone: What it binds is unknown.

RNA was extracted and reverse transcribed into cDNA as the sequencing template. Data came from immunoSEQ multiplex PCR; TCRdb stores just in-frame clones and leaves some out. The sample holds around 180,000 clones, about three fifths seen once. The CDR3 covers 13 residues. With 6 bases removed from V and 3 bases from J, the gap between germline ends came to 13 bases. From germline, CDR1 is SQVTM and CDR2 ANQGSEA. Treatment defined: oral pan-JAK inhibitor, 5-10 mg twice daily. Sequences were derived from CD4+ T cells sorted from blood, sampled at approximately week 50, from a patient treated with tofacitinib. The receptor comes from a human donor with alopecia areata. The genes are TRBV29-1 and TRBJ2-3, with a weak D call TRBD2 (5 bases). CDR3 region: CSVAGILTDTQYF. The DNA of the CDR3 is TGCAGCGTGGCCGGGATTTTGACAGATACGCAGTATTTT.